Listed below are T cell receptor beta chains from one sample, sequenced in a study of blood T cell repertoires in COVID-19. Using immunoSEQ multiplex PCR, the repertoire was profiled, and TCRdb retains in-frame clones only, with some absent. The table includes 250,000 to 350,000 clones, around 89% detected once. The sequencing input was PBMCs or T cells enriched from blood (not recorded which). The receptors were gathered from a woman between 45 and 65 years old who had recovered from COVID-19. The conserved cysteine and the conserved F or W are not part of the CDR3 here.

j_call: TRBJ2-5
v_call: TRBV5-1
cdr3_aa: ASSYLTSGSSGTQY

j_call: TRBJ2-5
v_call: TRBV7-9
cdr3_aa: ASSRTSGGGETQY

j_call: TRBJ2-7
v_call: TRBV10-1
cdr3_aa: ASSRRQGQTRVEQY

j_call: TRBJ2-1
v_call: TRBV19
cdr3_aa: ASSPSGSWNEQF

j_call: TRBJ2-7
v_call: TRBV24-1
cdr3_aa: ATSDMEGPTYEQY

j_call: TRBJ2-2
v_call: TRBV5-4
cdr3_aa: ASSWDFRNTGELF

j_call: TRBJ1-3
v_call: TRBV4-1
cdr3_aa: ASSGSGQSSGNTIY

j_call: TRBJ2-1
v_call: TRBV19
cdr3_aa: ASKEGTSVYNEQF

j_call: TRBJ2-3
v_call: TRBV10-3
cdr3_aa: AISESQGPDTQY

j_call: TRBJ1-1
v_call: TRBV28
cdr3_aa: ASSWTKLNTEAF

j_call: TRBJ2-1
v_call: TRBV4-1
cdr3_aa: ASSSGLAGVGEF

j_call: TRBJ1-5
v_call: TRBV27
cdr3_aa: ASSLYGQPQH

j_call: TRBJ1-1
v_call: TRBV6-5
cdr3_aa: ASMQQGAWNTEAF

j_call: TRBJ1-5
v_call: TRBV7-2
cdr3_aa: ASSPNRANQPQH

j_call: TRBJ1-5
v_call: TRBV7-2
cdr3_aa: ASSSSWNTGGPQH

j_call: TRBJ1-1
v_call: TRBV27
cdr3_aa: ASSLQGPRGRTEAF

j_call: TRBJ2-1
v_call: TRBV7-9
cdr3_aa: ASSLALYNEQF

j_call: TRBJ2-6
v_call: TRBV5-8
cdr3_aa: ASSPGQPSGANVLT

j_call: TRBJ2-7
v_call: TRBV21-1
cdr3_aa: ASSKRSSHAHYEQY

j_call: TRBJ1-5
v_call: TRBV3-1/TRBV3-2
cdr3_aa: ASSQEVGAIQPQH

j_call: TRBJ1-1
v_call: TRBV28
cdr3_aa: ASRSGSRGAF

j_call: TRBJ2-1
v_call: TRBV7-6
cdr3_aa: ASSSASGSTYNEQF

j_call: TRBJ1-2
v_call: TRBV12-3/TRBV12-4
cdr3_aa: ASSFGVQGYT

j_call: TRBJ1-1
v_call: TRBV25-1
cdr3_aa: ASSEYARAGRNTEAF

j_call: TRBJ2-3
v_call: TRBV28
cdr3_aa: ASRPTGGTDTQY

j_call: TRBJ2-5
v_call: TRBV14
cdr3_aa: AIDWTQTGGETQY

j_call: TRBJ1-6
v_call: TRBV30
cdr3_aa: AWSVSVPPLH

j_call: TRBJ1-3
v_call: TRBV3-1/TRBV3-2
cdr3_aa: ASSQRNSIVIGNTIY

j_call: TRBJ1-5
v_call: TRBV29-1
cdr3_aa: SVSPGQGAQPQH

j_call: TRBJ2-1
v_call: TRBV15
cdr3_aa: ATSLEADPRTEQF

j_call: TRBJ1-4
v_call: TRBV30
cdr3_aa: AWRGQREKLF

j_call: TRBJ1-6
v_call: TRBV6-5
cdr3_aa: ASSFLRVDNSPLH

j_call: TRBJ1-3
v_call: TRBV28
cdr3_aa: ASTGQPLNRNTIY

j_call: TRBJ2-7
v_call: TRBV7-2
cdr3_aa: ASSGGQGLSYEQY

j_call: TRBJ1-5
v_call: TRBV20-1
cdr3_aa: SAQAPQAQH

j_call: TRBJ2-1
v_call: TRBV28
cdr3_aa: ASSPSGSNHEQF

j_call: TRBJ2-1
v_call: TRBV4-2
cdr3_aa: ASSQDHRDEQF

j_call: TRBJ2-1
v_call: TRBV7-8
cdr3_aa: ASSEGLPSGNNEQF

j_call: TRBJ2-7
v_call: TRBV7-2
cdr3_aa: ASSWLGGPGYEQY

j_call: TRBJ2-6
v_call: TRBV4-3
cdr3_aa: ASSQGAQTGAPSGANVLT